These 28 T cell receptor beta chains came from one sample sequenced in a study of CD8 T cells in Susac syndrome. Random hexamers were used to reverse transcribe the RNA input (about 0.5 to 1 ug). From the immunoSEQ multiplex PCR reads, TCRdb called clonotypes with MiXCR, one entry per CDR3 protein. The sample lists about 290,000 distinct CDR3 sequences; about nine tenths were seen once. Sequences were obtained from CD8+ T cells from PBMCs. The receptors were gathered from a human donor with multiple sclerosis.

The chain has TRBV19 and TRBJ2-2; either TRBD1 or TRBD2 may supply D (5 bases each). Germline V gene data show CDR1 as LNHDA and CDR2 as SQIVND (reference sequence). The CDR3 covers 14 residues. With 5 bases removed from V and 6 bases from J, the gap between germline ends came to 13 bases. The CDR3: CASSEFEGSGELFF. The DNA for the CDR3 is TGTGCCAGTAGTGAGTTTGAGGGGTCCGGGGAGCTGTTTTTT.

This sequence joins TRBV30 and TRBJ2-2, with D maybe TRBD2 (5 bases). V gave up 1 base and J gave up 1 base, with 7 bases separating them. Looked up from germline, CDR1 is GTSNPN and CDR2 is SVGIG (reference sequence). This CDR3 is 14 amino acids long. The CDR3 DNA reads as TGTGCCTGGAGTGAAGCGGTGAACACCGGGGAGCTGTTTTTT. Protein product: CAWSEAVNTGELFF.

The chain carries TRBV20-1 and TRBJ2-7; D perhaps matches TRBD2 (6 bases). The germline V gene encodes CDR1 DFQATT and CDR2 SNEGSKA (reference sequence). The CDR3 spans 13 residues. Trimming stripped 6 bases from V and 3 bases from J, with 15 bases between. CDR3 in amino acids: CSAPWGDGYEQYF. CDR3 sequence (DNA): TGCAGTGCCCCATGGGGGGATGGCTACGAGCAGTACTTC.

The CDR3 spells CASSQPAVTYEQYF. The CDR3 DNA reads as TGTGCCAGCAGCCAACCGGCGGTAACCTACGAGCAGTACTTC. V is TRBV3-1 and J is TRBJ2-7; no reliable D call. This CDR3 region has 14 residues. V was pared by 2 bases and J by 2 bases, with 10 bases between. The germline V gene encodes CDR1 LGHDT and CDR2 YNNKEL (reference sequence).

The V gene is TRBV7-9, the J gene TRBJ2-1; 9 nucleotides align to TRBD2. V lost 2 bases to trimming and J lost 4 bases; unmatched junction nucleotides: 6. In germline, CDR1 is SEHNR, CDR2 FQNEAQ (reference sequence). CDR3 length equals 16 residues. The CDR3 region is CASSLFGTSFYNEQFF. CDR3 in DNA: TGTGCCAGCAGCTTATTTGGGACTAGCTTTTACAATGAGCAGTTCTTC. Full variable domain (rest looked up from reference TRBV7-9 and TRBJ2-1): DTGVSQNPRHKITKRGQNVTFRCDPISEHNRLYWYRQTLGQGPEFLTYFQNEAQLEKSRLLSDRFSAERPKGSFSTLEIQRTEQGDSAMYLCASSLFGTSFYNEQFFGPGTRLTVL.

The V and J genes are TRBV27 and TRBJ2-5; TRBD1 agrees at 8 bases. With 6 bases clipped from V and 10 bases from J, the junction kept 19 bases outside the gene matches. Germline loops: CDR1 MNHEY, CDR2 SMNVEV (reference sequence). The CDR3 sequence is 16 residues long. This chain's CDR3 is CASSHSRTGPHEDQYF. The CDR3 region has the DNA TGTGCCAGCAGCCACTCCCGGACAGGGCCCCATGAGGACCAGTACTTC.

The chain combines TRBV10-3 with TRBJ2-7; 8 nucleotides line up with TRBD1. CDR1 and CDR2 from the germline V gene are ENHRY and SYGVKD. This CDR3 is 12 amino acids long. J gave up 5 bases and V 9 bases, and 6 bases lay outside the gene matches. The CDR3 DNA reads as TGTGCCATGGGACAGGTCTGGGACGAGCAGTACTTC. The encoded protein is CAMGQVWDEQYF.

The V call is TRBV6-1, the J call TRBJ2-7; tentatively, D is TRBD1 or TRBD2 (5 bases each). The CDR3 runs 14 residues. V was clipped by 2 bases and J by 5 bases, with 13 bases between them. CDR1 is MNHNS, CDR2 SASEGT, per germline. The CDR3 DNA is TGTGCCAGCAGTGAAAGCCCTCGGGGACACGAGCAGTACTTC. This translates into CASSESPRGHEQYF.

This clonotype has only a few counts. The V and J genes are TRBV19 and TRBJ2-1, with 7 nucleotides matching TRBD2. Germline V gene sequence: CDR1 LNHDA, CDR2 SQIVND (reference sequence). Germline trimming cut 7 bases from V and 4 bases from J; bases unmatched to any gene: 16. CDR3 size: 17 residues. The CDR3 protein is CASNGERGGAMYNEQFF. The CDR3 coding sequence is TGTGCCAGTAACGGGGAGAGGGGAGGGGCAATGTACAATGAGCAGTTCTTC. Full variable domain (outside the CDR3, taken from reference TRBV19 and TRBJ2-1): DGGITQSPKYLFRKEGQNVTLSCEQNLNHDAMYWYRQDPGQGLRLIYYSQIVNDFQKGDIAEGYSVSREKKESFPLTVTSAQKNPTAFYLCASNGERGGAMYNEQFFGPGTRLTVL.

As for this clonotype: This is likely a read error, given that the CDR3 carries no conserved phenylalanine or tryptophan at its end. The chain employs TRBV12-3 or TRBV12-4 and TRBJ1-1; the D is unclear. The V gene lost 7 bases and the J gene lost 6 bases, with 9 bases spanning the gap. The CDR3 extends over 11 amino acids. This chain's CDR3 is CASTREAEAFL. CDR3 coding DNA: TGTGCCAGCACCCGGGAGGCTGAAGCTTTCCTT.

The CDR3 nucleotides are TGTGCCAGCAGTGCCCGGGACAGGGTTTTCAATGAGCAGTTCTTC. It yields the protein CASSARDRVFNEQFF. This chain connects TRBV12-3 or TRBV12-4 to TRBJ2-1; 9 nucleotides agree with TRBD1. J gave up 6 bases and V 5 bases, and 8 bases lay outside the gene matches. This CDR3 has 15 residues.

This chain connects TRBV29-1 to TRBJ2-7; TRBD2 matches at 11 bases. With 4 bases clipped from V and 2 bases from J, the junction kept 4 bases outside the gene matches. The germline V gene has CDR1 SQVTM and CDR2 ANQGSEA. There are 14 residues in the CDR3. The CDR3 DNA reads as TGCAGCGTTGGTAGCGGGAGGGCCGCCTACGAGCAGTACTTC. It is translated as CSVGSGRAAYEQYF.

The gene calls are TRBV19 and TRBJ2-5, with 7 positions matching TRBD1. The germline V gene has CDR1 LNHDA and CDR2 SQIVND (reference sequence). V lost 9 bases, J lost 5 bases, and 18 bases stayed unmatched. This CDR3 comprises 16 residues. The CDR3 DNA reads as TGTGCCAGCTGTTCGGCCTCAGGACAGGAGGTGGAGACCCAGTACTTC. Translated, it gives CASCSASGQEVETQYF.

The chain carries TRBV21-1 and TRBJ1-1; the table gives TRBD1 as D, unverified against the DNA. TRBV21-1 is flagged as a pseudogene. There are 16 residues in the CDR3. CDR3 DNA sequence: TGTGCCAGCAGCAAAGAGGGACAGGGGGGGAACACTGAAGCTTTCTTT. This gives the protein CASSKEGQGGNTEAFF.

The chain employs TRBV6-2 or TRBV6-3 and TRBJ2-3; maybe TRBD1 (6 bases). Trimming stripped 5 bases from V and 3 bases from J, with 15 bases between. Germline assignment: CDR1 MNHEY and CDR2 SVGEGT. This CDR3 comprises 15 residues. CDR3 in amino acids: CASSHGAGETDTQYF. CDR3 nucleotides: TGTGCCAGCAGTCACGGGGCAGGGGAGACAGATACGCAGTATTTT.

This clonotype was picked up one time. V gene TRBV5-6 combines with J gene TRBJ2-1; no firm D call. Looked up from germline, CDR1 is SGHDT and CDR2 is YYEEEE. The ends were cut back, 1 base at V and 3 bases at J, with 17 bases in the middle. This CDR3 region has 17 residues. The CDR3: CASSLSLVAEGYNEQFF. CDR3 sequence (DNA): TGTGCCAGCAGCTTGTCCCTCGTGGCTGAAGGCTACAATGAGCAGTTCTTC.

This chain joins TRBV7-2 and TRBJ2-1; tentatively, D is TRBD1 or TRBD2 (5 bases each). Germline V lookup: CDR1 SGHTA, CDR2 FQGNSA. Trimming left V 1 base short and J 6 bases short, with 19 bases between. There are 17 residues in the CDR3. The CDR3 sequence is CASSLEVGTHRGNEQFF. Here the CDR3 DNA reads TGTGCCAGCAGCTTAGAGGTCGGGACCCACCGGGGCAATGAGCAGTTCTTC.

CDR3 sequence reads: CASSQDQLALSSYNEQFF. CDR3 nucleotide sequence: TGCGCCAGCAGCCAAGATCAGCTAGCCCTGAGCTCCTACAATGAGCAGTTCTTC. This chain uses TRBV4-3 with TRBJ2-1; a possible D gene is TRBD2 (5 bases). The CDR3 totals 18 residues. CDR1 is LGHNA and CDR2 is YSLEER in the germline V gene. V lost 0 bases to trimming and J lost 0 bases, with 15 bases between them.

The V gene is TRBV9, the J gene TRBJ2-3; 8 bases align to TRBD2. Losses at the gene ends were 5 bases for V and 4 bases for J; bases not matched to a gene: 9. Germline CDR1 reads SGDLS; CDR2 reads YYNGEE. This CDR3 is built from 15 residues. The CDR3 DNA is TGTGCCAGCAGTGGGGCTAGCGGGCCCTCAGATACGCAGTATTTT. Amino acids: CASSGASGPSDTQYF. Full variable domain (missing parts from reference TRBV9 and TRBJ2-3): DSGVTQTPKHLITATGQRVTLRCSPRSGDLSVYWYQQSLDQGLQFLIQYYNGEERAKGNILERFSAQQFPDLHSELNLSSLELGDSALYFCASSGASGPSDTQYFGPGTRLTVL.

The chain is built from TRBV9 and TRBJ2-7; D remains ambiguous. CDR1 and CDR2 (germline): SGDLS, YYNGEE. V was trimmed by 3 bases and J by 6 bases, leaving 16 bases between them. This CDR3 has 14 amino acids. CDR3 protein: CASSASPSPFEQYF. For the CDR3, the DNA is TGTGCCAGCAGCGCATCTCCCTCCCCTTTCGAGCAGTACTTC.

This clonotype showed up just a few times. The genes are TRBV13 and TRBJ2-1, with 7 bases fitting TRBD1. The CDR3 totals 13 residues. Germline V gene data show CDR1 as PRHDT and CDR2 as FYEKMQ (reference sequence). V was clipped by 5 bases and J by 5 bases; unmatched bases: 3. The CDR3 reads CASSQGQNNEQFF. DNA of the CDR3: TGTGCCAGCAGCCAGGGACAGAACAATGAGCAGTTCTTC.

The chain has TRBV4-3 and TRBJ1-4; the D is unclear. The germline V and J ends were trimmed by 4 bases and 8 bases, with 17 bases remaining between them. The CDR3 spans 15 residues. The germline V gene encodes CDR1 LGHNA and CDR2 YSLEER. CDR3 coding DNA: TGCGCCAGCAGCCGTGCGCCCCGACTCGACGAAAAACTGTTTTTT. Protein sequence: CASSRAPRLDEKLFF.

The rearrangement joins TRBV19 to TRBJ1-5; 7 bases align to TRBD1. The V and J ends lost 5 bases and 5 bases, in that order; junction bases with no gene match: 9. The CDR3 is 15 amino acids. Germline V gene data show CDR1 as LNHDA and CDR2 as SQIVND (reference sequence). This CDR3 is CASSWKGGIDQPQHF. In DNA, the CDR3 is TGTGCCAGTAGTTGGAAAGGGGGCATAGATCAGCCCCAGCATTTT.

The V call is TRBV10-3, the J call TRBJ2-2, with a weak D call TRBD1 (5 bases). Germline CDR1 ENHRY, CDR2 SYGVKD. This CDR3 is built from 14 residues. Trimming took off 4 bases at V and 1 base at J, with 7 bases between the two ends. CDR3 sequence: CAISADRNTGELFF. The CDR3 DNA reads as TGTGCCATCAGTGCCGACAGGAACACCGGGGAGCTGTTTTTT.

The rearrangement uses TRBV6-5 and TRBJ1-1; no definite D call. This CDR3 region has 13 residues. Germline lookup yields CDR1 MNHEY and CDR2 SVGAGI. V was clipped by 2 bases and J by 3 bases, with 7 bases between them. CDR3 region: CASSYDGDTEAFF. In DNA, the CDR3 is TGTGCCAGCAGTTACGATGGAGACACTGAAGCTTTCTTT.

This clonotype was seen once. The CDR3 protein is CASSIETGGAWQPQHF. The CDR3 DNA sequence: TGTGCCAGTAGTATAGAGACAGGGGGCGCATGGCAGCCCCAGCATTTT. V is TRBV19 and J is TRBJ1-5; TRBD1 agrees at 10 bases. There are 16 residues in the CDR3. The V gene's germline CDR1 is LNHDA and CDR2 SQIVND (reference sequence). J lost 7 bases, V lost 0 bases, and 6 bases had no gene match.

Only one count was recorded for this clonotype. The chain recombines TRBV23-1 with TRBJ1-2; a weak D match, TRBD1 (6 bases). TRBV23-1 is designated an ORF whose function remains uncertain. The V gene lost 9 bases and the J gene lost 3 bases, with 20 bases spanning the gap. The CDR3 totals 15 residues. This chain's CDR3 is CASGAVPGEDYGYTF. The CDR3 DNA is TGCGCCAGTGGGGCCGTGCCAGGGGAAGACTATGGCTACACCTTC.

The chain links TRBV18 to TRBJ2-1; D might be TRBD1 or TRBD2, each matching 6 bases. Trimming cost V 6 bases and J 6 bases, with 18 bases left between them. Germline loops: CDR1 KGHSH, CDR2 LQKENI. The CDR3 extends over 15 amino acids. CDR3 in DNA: TGTGCCAGCTCCTGGAAGGGGGGTATGCTCAATGAGCAGTTCTTC. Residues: CASSWKGGMLNEQFF. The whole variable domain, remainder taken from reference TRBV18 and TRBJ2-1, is NAGVMQNPRHLVRRRGQEARLRCSPMKGHSHVYWYRQLPEEGLKFMVYLQKENIIDESGMPKERFSAEFPKEGPSILRIQQVVRGDSAAYFCASSWKGGMLNEQFFGPGTRLTVL.